One and the same sample provided the 18 T cell receptor beta chains below, sequenced in a study of CD8 T cells in ankylosing spondylitis (TCRdb year 2017). Library method: 5' RACE. The sequencer was an Illumina HiSeq 2500. TCRdb reprocessed the public reads (quality trimming at Q25 with fastp, clone calling with MiXCR) and kept in-frame beta chains. Under each unique CDR3 protein, matching rows form one entry showing the most common genes and DNA. A total of about 440,000 distinct CDR3 sequences appear in this sample, approximately 17% of them only once. 1% of the sample is held by the ten biggest clonotypes. What these receptors recognize is not known. The paper as a whole reports these results and caveats: A TCR beta motif of eight highly homologous amino acid variants appeared characteristic of blood from ankylosing spondylitis patients.

Source material: blood, either unsorted or a sorted T cell fraction (not recorded which). The receptors derive from a male donor with ankylosing spondylitis.

This clonotype has just a few counts. At one end the junction does not follow the germline gene, possibly because of a read error. The chain couples TRBV14 to TRBJ1-2; 7 positions agree with TRBD1. The CDR3 has 14 amino acids. CDR1 SGHDN and CDR2 FVKESK come from the germline V gene. This CDR3 reads CASSRSGGNYGYIF. In nucleotides, the CDR3 is TGTGCCAGCAGCCGGTCAGGGGGTAACTATGGCTACATCTTC. Drawing the rest from reference TRBV14 and TRBJ1-2, the complete variable domain is EAGVTQFPSHSVIEKGQTVTLRCDPISGHDNLYWYRRVMGKEIKFLLHFVKESKQDESGMPNNRFLAERTGGTYSTLKVQPAELEDSGVYFCASSRSGGNYGYIFGSGTRLTVV.

This clonotype was seen only a few times. The V gene is TRBV7-3, the J gene TRBJ2-2; 8 nucleotides line up with TRBD1. After removal of 5 bases from V and 2 bases from J, the junction contained 7 bases not matched to a gene. This CDR3 has 16 residues. Germline CDR1 is SGHTA and CDR2 is FQGTGA. The CDR3 sequence is CASSLQGGSNTGELFF. In DNA, the CDR3 is TGTGCCAGCAGCCTACAGGGGGGCTCTAACACCGGGGAGCTGTTTTTT. Full variable domain (rest looked up from reference TRBV7-3 and TRBJ2-2): GAGVSQTPSNKVTEKGKYVELRCDPISGHTALYWYRQSLGQGPEFLIYFQGTGAADDSGLPNDRFFAVRPEGSVSTLKIQRTERGDSAVYLCASSLQGGSNTGELFFGEGSRLTVL.

The genes are TRBV2 and TRBJ1-1, with D perhaps TRBD1 (6 bases). Between the trimmed V and J ends, which lost 7 bases and 4 bases, there was a span of 16 bases. Germline V gene data show CDR1 as SNHLY and CDR2 as FYNNEI. This CDR3 comprises 14 residues. DNA for the CDR3: TGTGCCAGCACCAAACAGGGTGTTGGCACTGAAGCTTTCTTT. Translation: CASTKQGVGTEAFF.

The table lists this clonotype with a few counts. The chain has TRBV5-1 and TRBJ1-1; 8 bases agree with TRBD1. This CDR3 is built from 16 residues. CDR1 is SGHRS and CDR2 is YFSETQ in the germline V gene. Trimming cost V 0 bases and J 4 bases; bases outside gene matches: 8. The CDR3 reads CASSLALTTGGTEAFF. CDR3 in DNA: TGCGCCAGCAGCTTGGCTCTGACTACAGGGGGCACTGAAGCTTTCTTT.

V is TRBV5-1 and J is TRBJ2-5, with 9 bases that match TRBD2. CDR3 length: 15 amino acids. V lost 0 bases and J lost 4; bases outside the gene matches: 4. Looked up from germline, CDR1 is SGHRS and CDR2 is YFSETQ. CDR3 loop: CASSLGGGARETQYF. The CDR3 coding sequence is TGCGCCAGCAGCTTGGGCGGGGGGGCCCGAGAGACCCAGTACTTC.

V gene TRBV30 combines with J gene TRBJ2-3; D call uncertain. Germline V gene lookup returns CDR1 GTSNPN and CDR2 SVGIG (reference sequence). The CDR3 sequence is 11 residues long. V was trimmed by 2 bases and J by 6 bases, leaving 6 bases between them. In DNA form, the CDR3 reads TGTGCCTGGAGTAAGAGGGATACGCAGTATTTT. This translates into CAWSKRDTQYF. Full variable domain (outside the CDR3, taken from reference TRBV30 and TRBJ2-3): SQTIHQWPATLVQPVGSPLSLECTVEGTSNPNLYWYRQAAGRGLQLLFYSVGIGQISSEVPQNLSASRPQDRQFILSSKKLLLSDSGFYLCAWSKRDTQYFGPGTRLTVL.

In its sample, this clonotype was seen a few times. The V gene is TRBV11-2, the J gene TRBJ2-4, with unresolved D. Germline CDR1 SGHAT, CDR2 FQNNGV. V was shortened by 5 bases and J by 8 bases, with 10 bases between the two germline ends. The CDR3 is 12 amino acids. This CDR3 is CASSKGWHIQYF. CDR3 bases: TGTGCCAGCAGCAAAGGGTGGCACATTCAGTACTTC.

This clonotype came up a few times. This chain uses TRBV10-3 with TRBJ2-7, with D tentatively TRBD2 (7 bases). In germline, CDR1 is ENHRY, CDR2 SYGVKD. This CDR3 contains 15 residues. The V gene lost 11 bases and the J gene lost 0 bases, with 20 bases spanning the gap. DNA for the CDR3: TGTGCCTTCGCGAGGGGGGAGGGTAGCTCCTACGAGCAGTACTTC. It specifies CAFARGEGSSYEQYF.

The chain couples TRBV12-3 or TRBV12-4 to TRBJ2-1; 9 bases line up with TRBD2. Trimming took 7 bases from V and 5 from J; bases not matched to a gene: 12. The CDR3 is made up of 16 amino acids. The CDR3 sequence is CASTERAGGPNNEQFF. CDR3 nucleotides: TGTGCCAGCACCGAGCGGGCGGGAGGGCCAAACAATGAGCAGTTCTTC.

The chain recombines TRBV5-1 with TRBJ1-5; D ambiguous. This CDR3 region has 15 residues. Germline CDR1 and CDR2: SGHRS and YFSETQ. V shed 0 bases and J shed 7 bases, with 14 bases lying between them. CDR3 sequence reads: CASSLEGSTQQPQHF. The CDR3 nucleotides read TGCGCCAGCAGCTTGGAAGGCAGTACACAACAGCCCCAGCATTTT.

This chain uses TRBV3-1 with TRBJ2-3; TRBD1 might be the D (5 bases). The CDR3 has 14 amino acids. V was shortened by 2 bases and J by 1 base, with 7 bases between the two germline ends. Germline V lookup: CDR1 LGHDT, CDR2 YNNKEL (reference sequence). The CDR3 DNA sequence: TGTGCCAGCAGCCAATTCAGGGGCACAGATACGCAGTATTTT. It encodes CASSQFRGTDTQYF.

The rearrangement joins TRBV5-6 to TRBJ1-2; the D gene is possibly TRBD1 (5 bases). Trimming stripped 3 bases from V and 4 bases from J, with 10 bases between. The length of the CDR3 is 13 residues. Germline V gives CDR1 SGHDT, CDR2 YYEEEE. The CDR3 is CASSSWDGYGYTF. In nucleotides, the CDR3 is TGTGCCAGCAGCTCGTGGGACGGCTATGGCTACACCTTC.

This clonotype turned up a few times. The chain has TRBV24-1 and TRBJ2-5, with a weak D call TRBD2 (5 bases). The CDR3 contains 15 residues. Germline CDR1 and CDR2: KGHDR and SFDVKD. The germline V and J ends were trimmed by 5 bases and 2 bases, with 14 bases remaining between them. Written as DNA, the CDR3 is TGTGCCACCAGTGTAGCCGGAGGAGGTCAAGAGACCCAGTACTTC. This sequence encodes CATSVAGGGQETQYF.

This clonotype showed up just a few times. This chain connects TRBV12-3 or TRBV12-4 to TRBJ2-2, with TRBD2 matching 8 bases. Trimming cost V 3 bases and J 0 bases; bases outside gene matches: 9. The CDR3 loop spans 18 amino acids. The CDR3 is CASSFIYMGLANTGELFF. The CDR3 bases are TGTGCCAGCAGTTTTATCTATATGGGACTAGCGAACACCGGGGAGCTGTTTTTT.

The genes are TRBV3-1 and TRBJ2-7, with D tentatively TRBD1 or TRBD2 (5 bases each). V lost 4 bases and J 6 bases, leaving 10 bases between the germline ends. In germline, CDR1 is LGHDT, CDR2 YNNKEL (reference sequence). There are 12 residues in the CDR3. The CDR3 coding sequence is TGTGCCAGCAGCCGCCAGGGAGCCGAGCAGTACTTC. It specifies CASSRQGAEQYF.

There are a few counts of this clonotype. A read error may produce the germline difference seen at one junction end. CDR3 DNA: TGTGCCAGCGAACAGACAGGGTTCCAAAAGACCCAGTACTTC. This codes for CASEQTGFQKTQYF. This chain uses TRBV7-9 with TRBJ2-5; 7 nucleotides agree with TRBD1. Per the germline V gene, CDR1 is SEHNR and CDR2 is FQNEAQ (reference sequence). CDR3 size: 14 residues. The whole variable domain, filled in from reference TRBV7-9 and TRBJ2-5, reads DTGVSQNPRHKITKRGQNVTFRCDPISEHNRLYWYRQTLGQGPEFLTYFQNEAQLEKSRLLSDRFSAERPKGSFSTLEIQRTEQGDSAMYLCASEQTGFQKTQYFGPGTRLLVL.

The sample holds a few counts of this clonotype. The V call is TRBV9, the J call TRBJ2-2; a weak D match, TRBD1 (6 bases). CDR3 length: 15 residues. Trimming took off 4 bases at V and 4 bases at J, with 14 bases between the two ends. Per germline, CDR1 SGDLS and CDR2 YYNGEE. The DNA of the CDR3 is TGTGCCAGCAGCAAGCCCAGGGGCAGCACCGGGGAGCTGTTTTTT. It encodes CASSKPRGSTGELFF.

CDR3 DNA: TGTGCCAGCAGCTTAGGTCGTAGCAGTCGTCCCACCGGGGAGCTGTTTTTT. This encodes CASSLGRSSRPTGELFF. This chain uses TRBV7-8 with TRBJ2-2; D not certain. The V and J ends lost 1 base and 4 bases respectively, with 16 bases between them. The CDR3 spans 17 residues. Per germline, CDR1 SGHVS and CDR2 FQNEAQ.